Included here is one TCR beta chain sequence, with context. These data belong to a study of blood T cell repertoires in COVID-19. Overall study: There were acute and convalescent COVID-19 samples, and they came from the United States, Italy and Spain. PBMCs, B-cell-depleted T cells, or T cells provided the cDNA or gDNA that made up the material.

Authors' methods: It was from reference gene primer amplification that nucleated cell counts were estimated. Some clones are missing from TCRdb's copy, which holds only in-frame ones; the method was immunoSEQ multiplex PCR. That table gives V, J and clone size, and the DNA gave D and trimming. The table records about 220,000 clones, around 82% of them present only once. The CDR3 runs 16 residues. CDR1 is SGHNT, CDR2 YYREEE, per germline (reference sequence). Trimming at V came to 4 bases and at J to 0 bases, leaving 8 bases not matched to a gene. Sequenced material: peripheral blood. The receptor comes from a woman aged 65 to 85 with acute or convalescent COVID-19. The chain recombines TRBV5-4 with TRBJ1-1; 8 positions agree with TRBD1. The CDR3 sequence: CASSPGQGLVNTEAFF. The CDR3 DNA reads as TGTGCCAGCAGCCCCGGACAGGGTTTGGTGAACACTGAAGCTTTCTTT.